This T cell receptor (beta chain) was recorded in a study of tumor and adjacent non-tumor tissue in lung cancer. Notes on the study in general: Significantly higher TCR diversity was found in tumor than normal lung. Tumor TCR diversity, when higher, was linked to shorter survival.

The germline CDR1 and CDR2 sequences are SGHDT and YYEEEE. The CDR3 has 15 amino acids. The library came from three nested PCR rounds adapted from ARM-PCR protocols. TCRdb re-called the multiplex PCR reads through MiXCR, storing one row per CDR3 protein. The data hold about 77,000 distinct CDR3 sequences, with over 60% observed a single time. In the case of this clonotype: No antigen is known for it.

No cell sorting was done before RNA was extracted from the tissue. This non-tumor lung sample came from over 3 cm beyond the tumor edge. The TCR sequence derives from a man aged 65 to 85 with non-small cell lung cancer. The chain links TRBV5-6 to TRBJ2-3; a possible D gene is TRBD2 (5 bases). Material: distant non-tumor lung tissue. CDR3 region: CSSSLGPRSTDTQYF. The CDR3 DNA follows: TGTTCTAGCAGCTTGGGCCCGCGAAGTACAGATACGCAGTATTTT.